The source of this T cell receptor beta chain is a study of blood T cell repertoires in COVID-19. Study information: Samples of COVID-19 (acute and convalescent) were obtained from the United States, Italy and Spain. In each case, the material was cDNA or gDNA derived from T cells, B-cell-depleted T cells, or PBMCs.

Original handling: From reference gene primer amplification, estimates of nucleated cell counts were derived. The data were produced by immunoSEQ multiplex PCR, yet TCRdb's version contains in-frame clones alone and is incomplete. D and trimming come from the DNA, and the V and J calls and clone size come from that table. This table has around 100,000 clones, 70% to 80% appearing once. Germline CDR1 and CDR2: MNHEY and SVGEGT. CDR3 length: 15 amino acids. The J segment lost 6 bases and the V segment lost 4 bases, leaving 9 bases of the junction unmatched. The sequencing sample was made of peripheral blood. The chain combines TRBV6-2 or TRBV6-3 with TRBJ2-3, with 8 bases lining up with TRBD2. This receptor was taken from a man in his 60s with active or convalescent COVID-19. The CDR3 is CASSLASGYVDTQYF. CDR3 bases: TGTGCCAGCAGTTTGGCTAGCGGGTATGTGGATACGCAGTATTTT.